One and the same sample provided the 6 T cell receptor beta chains below, sequenced in a study of T cell repertoires in cytomegalovirus infection. TCRdb re-called the reads with MiXCR, one entry per CDR3 protein. The table shows 200,000 to 250,000 distinct CDR3 sequences, with more than 9% occurring only once. Sequencing was carried out using PBMCs. These receptors were taken from a human donor in good health (CMV status not recorded). Some clones in this sample may be carry-over from other donors' samples.

In this sample, this clonotype turned up many times. V and J are TRBV5-6 and TRBJ1-2; weak D call: TRBD1 (5 bases). The CDR3 has 15 residues. Germline V gives CDR1 SGHDT, CDR2 YYEEEE. V was clipped by 4 bases and J by 1 base, with 14 bases between them. In nucleotides, the CDR3 is TGTGCCAGCAGCAGATCCGGGACGATTAACTATGGCTACACCTTC. Translation gives CASSRSGTINYGYTF.

As concerns this clonotype: Since a much larger clone is just one base distant, this may be a read error. The chain carries TRBV7-8 and TRBJ2-1; TRBD2 agrees at 8 bases. The CDR3 extends over 12 amino acids. Germline V lookup: CDR1 SGHVS, CDR2 FQNEAQ. With V trimmed by 10 bases and J by 8 bases, 7 bases remained unmatched. This CDR3 reads CANNGGDDEQFF. The CDR3 DNA is TGTGCCAACAACGGGGGGGACGATGAGCAGTTCTTC.

This clonotype was found once. The chain has TRBV5-1 and TRBJ1-1; no reliable D call. CDR1 SGHRS and CDR2 YFSETQ come from the germline V gene. The CDR3 extends over 17 amino acids. Trimming cost V 0 bases and J 0 bases, with 15 bases left between them. CDR3 DNA sequence: TGCGCCAGCAGCTTGGCCGGTGAACACCTAATGAACACTGAAGCTTTCTTT. It encodes CASSLAGEHLMNTEAFF.

This clonotype was seen a few times. The rearrangement uses TRBV28 and TRBJ1-2, with a possible D match to TRBD1 (6 bases). The V gene lost 9 bases and the J gene lost 0 bases, with 14 bases spanning the gap. CDR3 length equals 14 residues. The germline CDR1 and CDR2 sequences are MDHEN and SYDVKM. As DNA, the CDR3 is TGTGCCAGTACTCGGGACACATCTAACTATGGCTACACCTTC. Residues: CASTRDTSNYGYTF.

This clonotype came up many times. The chain uses TRBV7-2 and TRBJ2-2; 7 positions match TRBD2. Germline CDR1 and CDR2: SGHTA and FQGNSA. The length of the CDR3 is 15 residues. J lost 4 bases, V lost 4 bases, and 6 bases had no gene match. CDR3 amino acids: CASSSRGVGTGELFF. DNA for the CDR3: TGTGCCAGCAGCTCTCGGGGGGTTGGCACCGGGGAGCTGTTTTTT. The full variable domain, in which reference TRBV7-2 and TRBJ2-2 provide the parts outside the CDR3, is GAGVSQSPSNKVTEKGKDVELRCDPISGHTALYWYRQSLGQGLEFLIYFQGNSAPDKSGLPSDRFSAERTGGSVSTLTIQRTQQEDSAVYLCASSSRGVGTGELFFGEGSRLTVL.

This clonotype was observed a few times. The rearrangement uses TRBV7-9 and TRBJ2-2; D unclear. V was pared by 5 bases and J by 8 bases, with 9 bases between. Germline CDR1 SEHNR, CDR2 FQNEAQ (reference sequence). The CDR3 has 12 residues. In DNA form, the CDR3 reads TGTGCCAGCAGCGTAAACCCAGGGGAGCTGTTTTTT. Encoded protein: CASSVNPGELFF. The whole variable domain, remainder taken from reference TRBV7-9 and TRBJ2-2, is DTGVSQNPRHKITKRGQNVTFRCDPISEHNRLYWYRQTLGQGPEFLTYFQNEAQLEKSRLLSDRFSAERPKGSFSTLEIQRTEQGDSAMYLCASSVNPGELFFGEGSRLTVL.